The text below deals with one T cell receptor (beta chain). The table came from immunoSEQ multiplex PCR; TCRdb's copy has only in-frame clones and leaves some out. Among about 98,000 clones listed, about 90% were seen once. Germline-derived CDR1 and CDR2 are LNHDA and SQIVND (reference sequence). Trimming at V came to 6 bases and at J to 7 bases, leaving 12 bases not matched to a gene. The CDR3 has 15 amino acids. This entry belongs to a study of T cell changes during pregnancy in multiple sclerosis. This chain uses TRBV19 with TRBJ1-1; 9 bases are a match to TRBD1. Sequences were derived from peripheral blood, sampled after pregnancy. This receptor was identified in a female donor in good health, enrolled as a control in a pregnancy study. CDR3 in DNA: TGTGCCAGTAGCGTCCCGGGACAGGGTCATGGTGAAGCTTTCTTT. This codes for CASSVPGQGHGEAFF.